This TCR beta chain was observed in a study of identifying expanded T cells in peripheral blood. In regard to this clone: Its antigen is unidentified.

The length of the CDR3 is 14 residues. The germline V and J ends were trimmed by 4 bases and 2 bases, with 12 bases remaining between them. The germline CDR1 and CDR2 sequences are MNHEY and SMNVEV (reference sequence). Collection occurred without any documented infections or immune events in donors. Assay used: immunoSEQ multiplex PCR; TCRdb lists only in-frame clones, some missing. The table has 90,000 to 100,000 clones, approximately 91% seen once. Study-level findings and limits: Approximately 2-week clone count variance significantly increased as total template count grew. Approximately 1.1 clones differed between technical replicates, versus approximately 17 and 20 over time.

The chain joins TRBV27 to TRBJ2-7, with a weak D call TRBD2 (6 bases). The sequenced sample was blood. The TCR was taken from a person aged 18 to 70 in good health. The CDR3 DNA reads as TGTGCCAGCAGTTCTTGGGGCGGGACCTACGAGCAGTACTTC. Amino acid sequence: CASSSWGGTYEQYF.